One T cell receptor beta chain is described in this entry. V dropped 6 bases and J dropped 1 base, with 15 bases sitting between them. The CDR3 contains 16 residues. Germline V gene lookup returns CDR1 KGHSH and CDR2 LQKENI. Via MiXCR, TCRdb re-called the multiplex PCR reads, giving one row per CDR3 protein. This table holds 75,000 to 100,000 distinct CDR3 sequences, roughly 19% found once. This specimen comes from a study of breast tumors, draining lymph nodes, adjacent tissues. Breast cancer patients provided tissue from their axillary draining lymph nodes. The chain is built from TRBV18 and TRBJ2-2; D uncertain. Specimen: axillary lymph node tissue. The sequence derives from a female donor with breast cancer. Some clones in this sample may be carry-over from other donors' samples. CDR3: CASSASLPGNTGELFF. The CDR3 DNA reads TGTGCCAGCTCCGCCTCCCTGCCTGGGAACACCGGGGAGCTGTTTTTT.